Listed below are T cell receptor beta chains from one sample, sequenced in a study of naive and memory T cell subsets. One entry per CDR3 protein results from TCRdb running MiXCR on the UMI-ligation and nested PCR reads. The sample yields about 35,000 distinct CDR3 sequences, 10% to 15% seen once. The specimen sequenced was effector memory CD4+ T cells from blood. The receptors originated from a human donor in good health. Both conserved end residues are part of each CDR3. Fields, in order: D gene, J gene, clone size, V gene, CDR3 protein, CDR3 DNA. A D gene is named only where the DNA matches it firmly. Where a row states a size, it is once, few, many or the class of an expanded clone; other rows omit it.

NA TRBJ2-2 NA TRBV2 CASSMTRANTGELFF TGTGCCAGCAGTATGACCCGCGCGAACACCGGGGAGCTGTTTTTT
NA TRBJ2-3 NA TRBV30 CAWSPGWPRSSGHTDTQYF TGTGCCTGGAGCCCCGGCTGGCCGAGGTCCAGCGGGCACACAGATACGCAGTATTTT
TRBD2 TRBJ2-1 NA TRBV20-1 CSAKLTSGRSYNEQFF TGCAGTGCTAAACTAACTAGCGGGAGATCCTACAATGAGCAGTTCTTC
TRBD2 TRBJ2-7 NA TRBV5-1 CASSPGGTSGRLEQYF TGCGCCAGCAGCCCAGGTGGGACTAGCGGGAGGTTAGAGCAGTACTTC
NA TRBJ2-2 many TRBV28 CASREGQAGYTGELFF TGTGCCAGCAGGGAAGGACAGGCGGGGTACACCGGGGAGCTGTTTTTT
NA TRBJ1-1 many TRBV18 CASSLTDGNTEAFF TGTGCCAGCTCGTTGACGGACGGGAACACTGAAGCTTTCTTT
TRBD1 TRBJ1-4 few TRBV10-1 CASLGTGGPSNEKLFF TGCGCCAGTCTTGGGACAGGGGGCCCCTCTAATGAAAAACTGTTTTTT
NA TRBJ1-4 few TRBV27 CASSLNGVTNEKLFF TGTGCCAGCAGTTTAAATGGGGTAACTAATGAAAAACTGTTTTTT
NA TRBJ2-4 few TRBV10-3 CAISESTALAKNIQYF TGTGCCATCAGTGAGTCGACAGCGCTAGCCAAAAACATTCAGTACTTC
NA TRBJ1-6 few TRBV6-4 CASSEGWNSPLHF TGTGCCAGCAGTGAAGGTTGGAATTCACCCCTCCACTTT
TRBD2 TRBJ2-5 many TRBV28 CASSLVGGTQETQYF TGTGCCAGCAGTTTAGTCGGGGGGACTCAAGAGACCCAGTACTTC
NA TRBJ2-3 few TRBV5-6 CASSSLRLGRGTQYF TGTGCCAGCAGCTCGCTACGCTTAGGTCGGGGGACGCAGTATTTT
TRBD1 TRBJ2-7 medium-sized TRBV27 CASSLRDRSSYEQYF TGTGCCAGCAGTTTGAGGGACAGGAGCTCCTACGAGCAGTACTTC
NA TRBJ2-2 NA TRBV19 CASSIGLNTGELFF TGTGCCAGTAGTATAGGACTGAACACCGGGGAGCTGTTTTTT
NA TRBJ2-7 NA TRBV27 CASSPDEVGAAEQYF TGTGCCAGCAGTCCGGACGAGGTAGGTGCCGCCGAGCAGTACTTC
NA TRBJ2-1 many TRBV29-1 CSAELVREQFF TGCAGCGCTGAACTGGTGCGTGAGCAGTTCTTC
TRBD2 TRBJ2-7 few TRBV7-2 CASSLLAGVGEQYF TGTGCCAGCAGCTTACTAGCGGGAGTGGGCGAGCAGTACTTC
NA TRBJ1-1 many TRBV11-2 CASSWGHQNTEAFF TGTGCCAGCAGCTGGGGACACCAGAACACTGAAGCTTTCTTT
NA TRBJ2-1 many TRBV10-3 CAISSDNGGEQFF TGTGCCATCAGTTCCGACAATGGTGGTGAGCAGTTCTTC
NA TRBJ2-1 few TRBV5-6 CASSLGVSYNEQFF TGTGCCAGCAGCTTGGGTGTTTCCTACAATGAGCAGTTCTTC
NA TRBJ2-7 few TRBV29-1 CSVTRGESYEQYF TGCAGCGTTACCAGGGGGGAATCCTACGAGCAGTACTTC
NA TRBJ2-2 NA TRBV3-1 CASSQDLGGSGELFF TGTGCCAGCAGCCAAGATCTAGGAGGGTCCGGGGAGCTGTTTTTT
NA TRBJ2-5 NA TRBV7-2 CASSPRRGEETQYF TGTGCCAGCAGCCCGCGACGTGGGGAAGAGACCCAGTACTTC
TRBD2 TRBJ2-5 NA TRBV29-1 CSVVAGGLETQYF TGCAGCGTCGTAGCGGGAGGCTTGGAGACCCAGTACTTC
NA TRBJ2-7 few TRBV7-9 CASSHSYEQYF TGTGCCAGCAGCCATAGCTACGAGCAGTACTTC
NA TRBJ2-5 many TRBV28 CASQTGKGPEETQYF TGTGCCAGCCAAACGGGGAAGGGGCCCGAGGAGACCCAGTACTTC
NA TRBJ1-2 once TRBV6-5 CASRERGLYGYTF TGTGCCAGCAGAGAACGGGGCCTCTATGGCTACACCTTC
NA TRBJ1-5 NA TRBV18 CASSPPGLGEQPQHF TGTGCCAGCTCACCACCGGGACTGGGGGAGCAGCCCCAGCATTTT